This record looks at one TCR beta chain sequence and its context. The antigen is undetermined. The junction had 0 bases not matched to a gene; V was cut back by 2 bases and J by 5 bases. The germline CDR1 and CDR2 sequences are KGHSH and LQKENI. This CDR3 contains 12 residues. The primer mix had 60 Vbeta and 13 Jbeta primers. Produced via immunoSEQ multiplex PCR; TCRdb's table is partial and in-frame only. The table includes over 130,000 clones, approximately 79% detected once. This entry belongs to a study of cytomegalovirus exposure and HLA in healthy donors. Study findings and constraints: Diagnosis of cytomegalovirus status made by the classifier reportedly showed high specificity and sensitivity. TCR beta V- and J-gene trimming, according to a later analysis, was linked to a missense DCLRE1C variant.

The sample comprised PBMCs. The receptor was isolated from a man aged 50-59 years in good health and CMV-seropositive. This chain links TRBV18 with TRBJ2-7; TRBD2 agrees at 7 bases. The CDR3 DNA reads TGTGCCAGCTCACCAGCGGGAGACGAGCAGTACTTC. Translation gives CASSPAGDEQYF. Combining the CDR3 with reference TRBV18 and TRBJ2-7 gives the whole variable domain NAGVMQNPRHLVRRRGQEARLRCSPMKGHSHVYWYRQLPEEGLKFMVYLQKENIIDESGMPKERFSAEFPKEGPSILRIQQVVRGDSAAYFCASSPAGDEQYFGPGTRLTVT.